This T cell receptor delta chain was identified during a study of gamma-delta chains in newborns, infants, children. Across the whole study: Microbial exposure reportedly drives polyclonal innate γδ T cell expansion after birth.

Points on this clone: A read error may explain this, as a much larger clone is one base away.

TCRdb re-called the reads using CATT. This table has several thousand delta-chain clones, about 4% appearing once. Trimming cost V 5 bases and J 3 bases; bases outside gene matches: 11. CDR3 length equals 17 residues. In germline, CDR1 is TSWWSYY, CDR2 QGS. The receptor was isolated from a child who was a newborn, infant or young child, either healthy, febrile or measles-vaccinated (not recorded which). The chain is built from TRDV1 and TRDJ1; TRDD3 matches at 11 bases. The source material was blood. The CDR3 reads CALGIPPYGGYADKLIF. In nucleotides, the CDR3 is TGTGCTCTTGGGATTCCCCCGTATGGGGGATACGCCGATAAACTCATCTTT.